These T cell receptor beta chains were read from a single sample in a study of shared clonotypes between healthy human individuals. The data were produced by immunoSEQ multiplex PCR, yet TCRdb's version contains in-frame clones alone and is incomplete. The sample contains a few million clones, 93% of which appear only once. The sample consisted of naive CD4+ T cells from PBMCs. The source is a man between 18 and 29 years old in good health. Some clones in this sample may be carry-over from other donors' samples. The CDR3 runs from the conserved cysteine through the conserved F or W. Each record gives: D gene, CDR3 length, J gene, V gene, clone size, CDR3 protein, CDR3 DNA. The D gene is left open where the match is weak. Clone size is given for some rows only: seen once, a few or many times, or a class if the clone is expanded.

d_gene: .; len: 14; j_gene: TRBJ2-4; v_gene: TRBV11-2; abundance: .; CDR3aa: CASSLVARGNIQYF; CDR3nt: TGTGCCAGCAGCTTAGTCGCGAGAGGGAACATTCAGTACTTC
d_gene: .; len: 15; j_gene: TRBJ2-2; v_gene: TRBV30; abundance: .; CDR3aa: CAWSLGGLNTGELFF; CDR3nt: TGTGCCTGGAGCTTAGGGGGGCTGAACACCGGGGAGCTGTTTTTT
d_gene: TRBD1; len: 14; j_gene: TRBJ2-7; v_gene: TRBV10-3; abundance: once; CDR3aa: CAISYGTGTYEQYF; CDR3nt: TGTGCCATCAGTTACGGGACAGGGACCTACGAGCAGTACTTC
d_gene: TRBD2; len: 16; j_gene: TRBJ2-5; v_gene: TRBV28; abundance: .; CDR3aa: CASSTSFGGGQETQYF; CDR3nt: TGTGCCAGCAGTACATCCTTTGGGGGAGGGCAAGAGACCCAGTACTTC
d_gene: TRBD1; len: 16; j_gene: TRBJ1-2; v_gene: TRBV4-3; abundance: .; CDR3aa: CASSHIPGQGGYGYTF; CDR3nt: TGCGCCAGCAGCCATATACCGGGACAGGGGGGTTATGGCTACACCTTC
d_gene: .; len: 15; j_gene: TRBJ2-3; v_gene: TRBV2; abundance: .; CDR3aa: CASSDVPGRGDTQYF; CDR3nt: TGTGCCAGCAGTGATGTCCCGGGACGAGGAGATACGCAGTATTTT
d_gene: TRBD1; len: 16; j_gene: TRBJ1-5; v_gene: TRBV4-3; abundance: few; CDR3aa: CASSQDSRGQGQPQHF; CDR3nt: TGCGCCAGCAGCCAAGATAGCAGGGGGCAGGGTCAGCCCCAGCATTTT
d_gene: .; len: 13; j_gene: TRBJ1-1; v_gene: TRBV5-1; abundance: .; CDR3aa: CASKFDFGTEAFF; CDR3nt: TGCGCCAGCAAGTTTGACTTCGGCACTGAAGCTTTCTTT
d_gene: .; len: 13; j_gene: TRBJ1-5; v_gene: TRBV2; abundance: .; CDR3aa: CASSGDGLWPQHF; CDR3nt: TGTGCCAGCAGTGGGGACGGTCTATGGCCCCAGCATTTT
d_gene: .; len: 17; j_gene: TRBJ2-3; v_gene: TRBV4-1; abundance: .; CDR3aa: CASSPLGVPGNTDTQYF; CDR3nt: TGCGCCAGCAGCCCTCTAGGGGTGCCGGGAAACACAGATACGCAGTATTTT
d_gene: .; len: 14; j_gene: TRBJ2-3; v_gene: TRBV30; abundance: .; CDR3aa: CAWSPGSLADTQYF; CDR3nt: TGTGCCTGGAGTCCCGGGAGTCTCGCAGATACGCAGTATTTT
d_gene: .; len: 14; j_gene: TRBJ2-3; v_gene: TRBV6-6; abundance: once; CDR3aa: CASRLPGARDTQYF; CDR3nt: TGTGCCAGCAGATTACCAGGAGCTCGAGATACGCAGTATTTT
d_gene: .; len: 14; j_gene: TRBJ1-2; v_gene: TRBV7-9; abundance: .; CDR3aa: CASSLGGGPYGYTF; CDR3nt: TGTGCCAGCAGCTTAGGGGGGGGCCCGTATGGCTACACCTTC
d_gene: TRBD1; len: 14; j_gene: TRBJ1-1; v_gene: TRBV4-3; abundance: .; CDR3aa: CASSPQGGGTEAFF; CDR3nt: TGCGCCAGCAGCCCGCAGGGGGGGGGCACTGAAGCTTTCTTT
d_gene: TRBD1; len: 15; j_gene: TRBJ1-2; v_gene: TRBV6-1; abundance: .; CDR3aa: CASSERTGGRHGYTF; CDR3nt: TGTGCCAGCAGTGAAAGGACAGGCGGAAGGCACGGCTACACCTTC
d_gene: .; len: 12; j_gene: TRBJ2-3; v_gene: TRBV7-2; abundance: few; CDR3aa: CASSSPSDTQYF; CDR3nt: TGTGCCAGCAGCTCCCCTTCAGATACGCAGTATTTT
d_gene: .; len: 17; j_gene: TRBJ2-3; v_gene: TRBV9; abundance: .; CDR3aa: CASSVGSPRQYPDTQYF; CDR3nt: TGTGCCAGCAGCGTAGGGTCCCCACGTCAGTACCCAGATACGCAGTATTTT
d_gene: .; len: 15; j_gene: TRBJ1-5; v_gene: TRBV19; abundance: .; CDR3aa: CASSIVTVANQPQHF; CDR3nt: TGTGCCAGTAGTATTGTGACAGTCGCTAATCAGCCCCAGCATTTT
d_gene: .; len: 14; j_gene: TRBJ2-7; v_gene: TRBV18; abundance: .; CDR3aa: CASSHRDGPYEQYF; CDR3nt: TGTGCCAGCTCACACCGGGACGGACCCTACGAGCAGTACTTC
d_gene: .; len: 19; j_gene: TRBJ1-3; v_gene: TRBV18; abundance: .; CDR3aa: CASSPAGPRTAHSGNTIYF; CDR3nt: TGTGCCAGCTCACCGGCGGGACCAAGGACAGCGCACTCTGGAAACACCATATATTTT
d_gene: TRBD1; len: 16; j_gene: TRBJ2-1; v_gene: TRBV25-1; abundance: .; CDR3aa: CASSPKPGQPYNEQFF; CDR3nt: TGTGCCAGCAGTCCCAAACCGGGACAGCCCTACAATGAGCAGTTCTTC